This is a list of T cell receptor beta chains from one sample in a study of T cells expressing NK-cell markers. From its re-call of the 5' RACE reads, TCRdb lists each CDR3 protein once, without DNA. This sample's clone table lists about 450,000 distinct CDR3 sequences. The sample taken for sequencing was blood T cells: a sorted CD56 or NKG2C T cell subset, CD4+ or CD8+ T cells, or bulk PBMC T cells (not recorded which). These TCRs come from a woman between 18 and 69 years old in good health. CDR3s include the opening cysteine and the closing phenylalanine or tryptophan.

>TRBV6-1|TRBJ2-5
CASSPWSSGEETQYF
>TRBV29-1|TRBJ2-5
CSVPKGPVETQYF
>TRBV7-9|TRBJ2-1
CASSLPPRLGNEQFF
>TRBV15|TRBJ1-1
CATSTGGNTEAFF
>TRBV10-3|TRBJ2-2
CAISSSGGAPGELFF
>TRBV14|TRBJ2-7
CASSQEWTGLSYEQYF
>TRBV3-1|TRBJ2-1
CASTIRGGNEQFF
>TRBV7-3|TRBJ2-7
CASSLTLGGPAIEEQYF
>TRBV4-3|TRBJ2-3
CASSHSSLQKVTDTQYF
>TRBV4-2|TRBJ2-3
CASNERPTSTDTQYF
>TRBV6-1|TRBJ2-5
CASSELAGEQETQYF
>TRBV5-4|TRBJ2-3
CASKRGDGGARTDTQYF
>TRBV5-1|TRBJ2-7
CASSLATSVSSYEQYF
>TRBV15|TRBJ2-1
CATAGQSYNEQFF
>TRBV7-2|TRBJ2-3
CASSSGSTDTQYF
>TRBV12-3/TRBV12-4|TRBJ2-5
CASSLRRRERETQYF
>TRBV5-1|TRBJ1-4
CASKAGTGVEKLFF
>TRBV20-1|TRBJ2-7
CSARGLIPPYEQYF
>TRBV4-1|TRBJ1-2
CASSQEGQVANYGYTF
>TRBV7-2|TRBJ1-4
CASSFTRDVSNEKLFF
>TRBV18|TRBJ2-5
CASSPQGGVETQYF
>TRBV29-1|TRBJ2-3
CSVGAQADTQYF
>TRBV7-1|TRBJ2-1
CASSSPVKAGGPSVPSYNEQFF
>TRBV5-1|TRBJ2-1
CASSLAQRNEQFF
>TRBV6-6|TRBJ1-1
CAAPGPNTEAFF
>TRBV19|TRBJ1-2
CASSIGSGGLANYGYTF
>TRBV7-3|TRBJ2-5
CASSSGTSGTGIETQYF
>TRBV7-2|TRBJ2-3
CASSLDRVLESHTQYF
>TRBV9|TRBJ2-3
CASSGLVDTQYF
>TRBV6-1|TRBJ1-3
CASSLGTILGNTIYF
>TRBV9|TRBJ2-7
CASSVSGKTDEQYF
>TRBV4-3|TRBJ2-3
CASSPRGHSGTDTQYF
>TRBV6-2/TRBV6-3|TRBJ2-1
CASSAHDSNNEQFF
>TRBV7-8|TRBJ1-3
CASSLVVGNTIYF
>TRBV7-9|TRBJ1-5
CASSPSFNQPQHF
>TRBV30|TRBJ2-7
CAWSSPGLSYNSSYEQYF
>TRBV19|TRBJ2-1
CASSSLPGDEQFF
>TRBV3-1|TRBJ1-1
CASSQDKGGGTYTEAFF
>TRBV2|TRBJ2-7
CASSPTEQQYF
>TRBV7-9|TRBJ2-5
CASSLYYETQYF
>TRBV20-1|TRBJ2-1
CSAELPNEQFF
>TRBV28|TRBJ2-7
CASRENYEQYF
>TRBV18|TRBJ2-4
CASSPSFENIQYF
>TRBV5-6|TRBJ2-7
CASSSNPYEQYF
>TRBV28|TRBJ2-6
CASSFTSLGGANVLTF
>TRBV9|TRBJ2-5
CASSVGGSGAQETQYF
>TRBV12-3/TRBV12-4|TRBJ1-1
CASSLGGRGTPDTEAFF
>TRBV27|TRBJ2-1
CASRDRFDEQFF
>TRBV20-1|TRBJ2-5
CSARHRPGVQETQYF
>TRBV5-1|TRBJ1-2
CASSSSRSNYGYTF
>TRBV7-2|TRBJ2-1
CASSLISYNEQFF
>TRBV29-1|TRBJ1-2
CSVDEGFTANYGYTF
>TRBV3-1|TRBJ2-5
CASSHRTSGRGGETQYF
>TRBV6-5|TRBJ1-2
CASSYSVNYGYTF
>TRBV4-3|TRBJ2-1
CASSQEGGYGGSYNEQFF